Here is one T cell receptor beta chain with its context. The antigen remains unidentified. Clones were sequenced by immunoSEQ multiplex PCR, and TCRdb holds only the in-frame ones, with some missing. The sample shows roughly 300,000 clones, more than 80% of them seen only once. This record belongs to a study of cytomegalovirus exposure and HLA in healthy donors. Background on the study: The same platform used for the 600 to 750 first-cohort repertoires was also used for the 120 or so validation repertoires, as a later analysis reported. General study results and limits: It was confirmed in vitro that a few of the CMV-associated chains were specific for CMV antigens.

V was shortened by 5 bases and J by 0 bases, with 5 bases between the two germline ends. The CDR3 contains 13 residues. CDR1 and CDR2 (germline): SGHNT, YENEEA. Separate from the roughly 700-subject first cohort, the approximately 120-subject validation cohort was the one that the donors belonged to. The gene calls are TRBV11-3 and TRBJ2-1, with unresolved D. This receptor was taken from a woman in her late teens or twenties in good health and CMV-seronegative. The material sequenced was PBMCs. CDR3 amino acids: CASSPSSYNEQFF. The CDR3 DNA is TGTGCCAGCAGCCCCTCCTCCTACAATGAGCAGTTCTTC.